Shown below are 8 T cell receptor beta chains from a single sample sequenced in a study of blood T cell repertoires in COVID-19. Measured with immunoSEQ multiplex PCR; TCRdb has only the in-frame clones, and not every one. The table lists almost 100,000 clones, around nine tenths of them singletons, with approximately 10% in the top ten. Source material: peripheral blood. These receptor sequences come from a man aged 50-60 years with acute or convalescent COVID-19.

The genes are TRBV7-9 and TRBJ2-6; 8 positions match TRBD1. V shed 1 base, J shed 0 bases, and the junction held 8 bases outside the gene matches. Germline lookup yields CDR1 SEHNR and CDR2 FQNEAQ (reference sequence). The CDR3 is made up of 19 amino acids. CDR3 in amino acids: CASSLGLQGGSSGANVLTF. CDR3 nucleotide sequence: TGTGCCAGCAGCTTAGGTTTACAGGGGGGAAGCTCTGGGGCCAACGTCCTGACTTTC.

This sequence joins TRBV19 and TRBJ1-1, with D possibly being TRBD1 (5 bases). CDR1 and CDR2 from the germline V gene are LNHDA and SQIVND (reference sequence). Trimming took off 4 bases at V and 4 bases at J, with 19 bases between the two ends. The CDR3 has 16 amino acids. The CDR3 here is CASSKERQPAITEAFF. DNA for the CDR3: TGTGCCAGTAGTAAGGAGAGACAGCCGGCAATCACTGAAGCTTTCTTT.

In this sample, this clone turned up once. This chain uses TRBV12-3 or TRBV12-4 with TRBJ2-7, with 7 bases aligning to TRBD1. The V gene end was trimmed by 3 bases and the J gene end by 13 bases; junction bases not matched to a gene: 6. The CDR3 has 11 residues. This CDR3 is CASSLGDRVYF. The CDR3, as DNA: TGTGCCAGCAGTTTGGGGGACAGAGTATACTTC.

This sequence joins TRBV18 and TRBJ1-2; unclear D gene. Deletions cut 3 bases from V and 1 base from J, with 6 bases between. Germline V gene sequence: CDR1 KGHSH, CDR2 LQKENI. The CDR3 extends over 13 amino acids. CDR3 nucleotide sequence: TGTGCCAGCTCACCCACAGATAACTATGGCTACACCTTC. Its translation is CASSPTDNYGYTF. Together with reference TRBV18 and TRBJ1-2, the CDR3 gives the full variable domain: NAGVMQNPRHLVRRRGQEARLRCSPMKGHSHVYWYRQLPEEGLKFMVYLQKENIIDESGMPKERFSAEFPKEGPSILRIQQVVRGDSAAYFCASSPTDNYGYTFGSGTRLTVV.

CDR3 protein: CASSAVGPSEQYF. The CDR3 nucleotides are TGTGCCAGCAGCGCCGTGGGGCCATCCGAGCAGTACTTC. The rearrangement uses TRBV14 and TRBJ2-7, with a weak D call TRBD1 (5 bases). Germline values: CDR1 SGHDN, CDR2 FVKESK. V dropped 5 bases and J dropped 6 bases, with 14 bases sitting between them. The CDR3 has 13 amino acids. The complete variable domain, with remaining parts taken from reference TRBV14 and TRBJ2-7, reads EAGVTQFPSHSVIEKGQTVTLRCDPISGHDNLYWYRRVMGKEIKFLLHFVKESKQDESGMPNNRFLAERTGGTYSTLKVQPAELEDSGVYFCASSAVGPSEQYFGPGTRLTVT.

This chain links TRBV30 with TRBJ1-1, with D unclear. The CDR3 runs 13 residues. V was shortened by 3 bases and J by 8 bases, with 16 bases between the two germline ends. Germline CDR1 GTSNPN, CDR2 SVGIG (reference sequence). DNA of the CDR3: TGTGCCTGGAGGAGAACCGGAGCCTCAGAAGCTTTCTTT. It encodes CAWRRTGASEAFF.

Here the CDR3 reads CASSVGDIAGGEKETQYF. DNA of the CDR3: TGTGCCAGCAGCGTAGGGGATATAGCGGGAGGGGAGAAGGAGACCCAGTACTTC. This chain links TRBV9 with TRBJ2-5; 11 positions agree with TRBD2. Germline-derived CDR1 and CDR2 are SGDLS and YYNGEE. V shed 0 bases and J 5 bases; nucleotides not matched to a gene: 12. The CDR3 has 18 amino acids.

V gene TRBV6-5 combines with J gene TRBJ1-6, with 8 bases identical to TRBD1. The germline V gene encodes CDR1 MNHEY and CDR2 SVGAGI. J was trimmed by 10 bases and V by 4 bases; bases with no gene match: 6. The CDR3 totals 14 residues. The CDR3 nucleotides are TGTGCCAGCAGTTCCACAGGGGGAGTATCACCCCTCCACTTT. It codes for CASSSTGGVSPLHF.